Below, one TCR beta chain is given with its context. Time point reported: baseline, week 1 (first vaccination visit). Noted treatment: pre-vaccination baseline after standard-of-care therapy. These data originate in a study of a mutant IDH1 vaccine in newly diagnosed glioma. Data came from immunoSEQ multiplex PCR; TCRdb stores just in-frame clones and leaves some out. The table shows around 89,000 clones, with roughly four fifths occurring only once. This CDR3 region has 15 residues. CDR1 and CDR2 (germline): SGHTA, FQGNSA. Unmatched junction bases numbered 4, after V lost 3 bases and J lost 3 bases. The sample here was PBMCs, taken from a glioma patient treated with radiotherapy, temozolomide or both. This receptor was obtained from a woman in her fifties or sixties with glioma. The rearrangement links TRBV7-2 to TRBJ1-2; TRBD1 agrees at 10 bases. The DNA of the CDR3 is TGTGCCAGCAGCTTCCCGGGACAGGGGCACTATGGCTACACCTTC. Its translation is CASSFPGQGHYGYTF.